This TCR beta chain emerged from a study of T cells in Graves' hyperthyroidism and ophthalmopathy. Study in general: Specimen type is peripheral blood, collected at initial diagnosis prior to any treatment.

Germline assignment: CDR1 SGDLS and CDR2 YYNGEE. V was shortened by 1 base and J by 0 bases, with 11 bases between the two germline ends. CDR3 length: 16 residues. The source material, RNA transcripts, was used to amplify TCR beta CDR3 regions. HTBI primers were employed in a first-round RT-PCR of the TCR CDR3. TCRdb recomputed calls from the multiplex PCR reads with MiXCR, one row per CDR3 protein. The data contain hundreds of thousands of distinct CDR3 sequences, more than 15% of them seen just once; the ten biggest clones take up 3% to 4%. Lactation, pregnancy, other autoimmune disease or uncontrolled infection led to exclusion of patients.

Sequencing used blood. This TCR derives from a woman between 40 and 55 years old with Graves' ophthalmopathy. This chain joins TRBV9 and TRBJ2-1; tentative D call: TRBD2 (6 bases). CDR3 residues: CASSVNAGSSYNEQFF. DNA of the CDR3: TGTGCCAGCAGCGTAAATGCCGGGAGCTCCTACAATGAGCAGTTCTTC.